This paragraph covers one T cell receptor beta chain sequence. CDR1 is SGHTA, CDR2 FQGNSA, per germline. V lost 4 bases to trimming and J lost 4 bases, with 13 bases between them. CDR3 size: 14 residues. The record originates from a study of blood T cell repertoires in COVID-19. Assay: immunoSEQ multiplex PCR; the TCRdb copy retains only in-frame clones and omits some. This table holds approximately 150,000 clones, around nine tenths found once. The sequence was obtained from a woman of 80 years or more with COVID-19, enrolled during active disease. The chain carries TRBV7-2 and TRBJ1-1; D may be TRBD1 (5 bases). The sample was peripheral blood. This CDR3 is CASSSSGVPTEAFF. DNA of the CDR3: TGTGCCAGCAGCTCTTCGGGGGTCCCCACTGAAGCTTTCTTT. Full variable domain (outside the CDR3, taken from reference TRBV7-2 and TRBJ1-1): GAGVSQSPSNKVTEKGKDVELRCDPISGHTALYWYRQSLGQGLEFLIYFQGNSAPDKSGLPSDRFSAERTGGSVSTLTIQRTQQEDSAVYLCASSSSGVPTEAFFGQGTRLTVV.